These T cell receptor beta chains were read from a single sample in a study of Ad26.COV2.S vaccination and SARS-CoV-2 variants. Profiled with immunoSEQ multiplex PCR; TCRdb holds only in-frame clones, not every one. This sample carries a few hundred thousand clones, about 92% of them seen once, and the ten largest clones take 1.5% to 2%. The sample consisted of peripheral blood, taken in a trial of Ad26.COV2.S vaccine versus placebo. These receptors were taken from a person aged 18 to 59 who received the Ad26.COV2.S COVID-19 vaccine or a placebo. CDR3s include the opening cysteine and the closing phenylalanine or tryptophan. Fields, in order: clone size, J gene, V gene, D gene, CDR3 protein, CDR3 DNA. D genes are given only for firm matches. For some rows the clone size is stated as once, few or many, or as a class when expanded; others skip it.

>-|TRBJ1-6|TRBV6-5|-
CASSYGLGRYNSPLHF
TGTGCCAGCAGTTACGGATTGGGGAGGTATAATTCACCCCTCCACTTT
>-|TRBJ2-1|TRBV5-1|TRBD1
CASSSGQPLGDEQFF
TGCGCCAGCAGCTCGGGACAGCCTCTCGGCGATGAGCAGTTCTTC
>-|TRBJ2-4|TRBV7-8|TRBD2
CASSSLAGGKNIQYF
TGTGCCAGCAGCTCGCTGGCGGGGGGCAAAAACATTCAGTACTTC
>-|TRBJ1-5|TRBV9|-
CASSVGVGGGQPQHF
TGTGCCAGCAGCGTAGGGGTAGGAGGGGGTCAGCCCCAGCATTTT
>-|TRBJ1-4|TRBV7-6|-
CASSLGPSGTNEKLFF
TGTGCCAGCAGCTTAGGTCCCTCGGGAACTAATGAAAAACTGTTTTTT
>many|TRBJ1-5|TRBV7-2|-
CASSPRSGSGNQPQHF
TGTGCCAGCAGCCCCCGATCTGGAAGTGGCAATCAGCCCCAGCATTTT
>once|TRBJ2-6|TRBV5-1|-
CASSLATGANVLTF
TGCGCCAGCAGCTTGGCCACCGGGGCCAACGTCCTGACTTTC
>-|TRBJ2-1|TRBV11-2|-
CASSHKDEQFF
TGTGCCAGCAGCCATAAGGATGAGCAGTTCTTC
>-|TRBJ2-3|TRBV7-6|TRBD1
CASSIGTGYTDTQYF
TGTGCCAGCAGCATCGGGACAGGGTACACAGATACGCAGTATTTT
>-|TRBJ2-1|TRBV6-5|TRBD1
CASTRQGVLNEQFF
TGTGCCAGCACTCGGCAGGGGGTATTAAATGAGCAGTTCTTC
>many|TRBJ1-4|TRBV7-6|TRBD1
CASSSFRQGANEKLFF
TGTGCCAGCAGCTCCTTCAGACAGGGGGCCAACGAAAAACTGTTTTTT
>-|TRBJ1-4|TRBV28|-
CASSLTGPPTNEKLFF
TGTGCCAGCAGTTTAACAGGTCCCCCAACTAATGAAAAACTGTTTTTT
>-|TRBJ2-7|TRBV10-3|TRBD1
CASATGGYEQYF
TGTGCCTCGGCAACAGGGGGCTACGAGCAGTACTTC
>-|TRBJ2-4|TRBV28|-
CASSFFKRTLLAKNIQYF
TGTGCCAGCAGTTTTTTTAAGAGGACACTCCTAGCCAAAAACATTCAGTACTTC
>-|TRBJ2-7|TRBV7-2|-
CASTWAPGDYEQYF
TGTGCCAGCACCTGGGCGCCAGGGGATTACGAGCAGTACTTC
>-|TRBJ2-7|TRBV12-3/TRBV12-4|-
CASTTGGPEQYF
TGTGCCAGCACCACCGGGGGGCCCGAGCAGTACTTC
>-|TRBJ2-5|TRBV19|-
CASGLKETQYF
TGTGCCAGCGGGCTAAAAGAGACCCAGTACTTC